This T cell receptor beta chain originates from a study of shared clonotypes between healthy human individuals. Using immunoSEQ multiplex PCR, the repertoire was profiled, and TCRdb retains in-frame clones only, with some absent. The profile shows hundreds of thousands of clones, around four fifths of them singletons. Trimming shortened V by 8 bases and J by 8 bases, and 22 bases separated the two germline ends. This CDR3 comprises 14 residues. The germline gives CDR1 MNHEY, CDR2 SMNVEV (reference sequence). This clone was detected a few times. The TCR originated in a woman aged 25 to 45 in good health. This sequence joins TRBV27 and TRBJ2-7, with D maybe TRBD2 (6 bases). Sample: memory CD4+ T cells sorted from blood. Subset: CD45RA-negative fraction. The CDR3 loop is CASSSAGTPTKQYF. In DNA form, the CDR3 reads TGTGCCAGCTCCTCTGCGGGAACCCCTACGAAGCAGTACTTC.